The clone carrying this T cell receptor (beta chain) turned up a few times. Its antigen remains unknown. The repertoire was sequenced with immunoSEQ multiplex PCR; TCRdb's copy has only in-frame clones and lacks some. This table has around 9,000 clones, approximately 84% appearing once. This record belongs to a study of follicular helper T cells after annual influenza vaccination. Overall study context: Sampling occurred days 0, 7 and 28 after each influenza vaccination. Study-wide results and limits: ICOS+CD38+ cTfh clonality change tracked circulating plasmablast frequency change. The much larger non-cTfh compartments may have been undersampled. Yearly vaccinations repeatedly recalled conserved clonotypes in ICOS+CD38+ cTfh.

The time point was: 2013-2014 season, 7 days after vaccination. The length of the CDR3 is 13 residues. CDR1 LNHNV and CDR2 YYDKDF come from the germline V gene (reference sequence). Deletions cut 3 bases from V and 6 bases from J, with 9 bases between. The receptor was isolated from an adult who received the influenza vaccine. J is TRBJ1-5 and V is TRBV15; a weak D match, TRBD1 (5 bases). Sequenced here: CXCR5- memory CD4+ T cells sorted from blood, sampled 7 days after influenza vaccination. The CDR3 coding sequence is TGTGCCACCAGCAGGGGGCCCGGTCAGCCCCAGCATTTT. This codes for CATSRGPGQPQHF.